The 11 T cell receptor beta chains given below trace back to one sample, sequenced in a study of blood T cell repertoires in COVID-19. Some clones are missing from TCRdb's copy, which holds only in-frame ones; the method was immunoSEQ multiplex PCR. There are 100,000 to 150,000 clones in the sample; around 80% occur only once, and 16% lies in the top ten. Specimen: peripheral blood. Every receptor here comes from a man aged 55 to 70 with active or convalescent COVID-19.

The J gene is TRBJ1-2, the V gene TRBV30; the D is unclear. The V end lost 3 bases, the J end lost 3 bases, and 11 bases lay between the germline ends. The CDR3 length is 13 residues. Germline V lookup: CDR1 GTSNPN, CDR2 SVGIG (reference sequence). CDR3 DNA: TGTGCCTGGAGGGCCGGACTCCACTATGGCTACACCTTC. The encoded protein is CAWRAGLHYGYTF.

This chain connects TRBV29-1 to TRBJ2-7; 15 positions match TRBD2. Looked up from germline, CDR1 is SQVTM and CDR2 is ANQGSEA. The CDR3 totals 14 residues. V lost 6 bases and J lost 4; bases outside the gene matches: 4. The DNA for the CDR3 is TGCAGCGTGGGGGGACTAGCGGGAGGATACGAGCAGTACTTC. Residues: CSVGGLAGGYEQYF.

The count of this clone is one. The V gene is TRBV7-2, the J gene TRBJ2-7; 13 nucleotides agree with TRBD2. CDR1 and CDR2 from the germline V gene are SGHTA and FQGNSA. The CDR3 runs 15 residues. V trimming: 3 bases; J trimming: 5 bases; junction bases outside the gene matches: 4. The CDR3 nucleotides are TGTGCCAGCAGCTTTACCGGGACTAGCGGGAACGAGCAGTACTTC. Amino acids: CASSFTGTSGNEQYF.

The CDR3 loop reads CASSLVEFVAEYSPLHF. The CDR3 region has the DNA TGTGCCAGCAGCTTGGTTGAATTCGTGGCGGAGTATTCACCCCTCCACTTT. The J gene is TRBJ1-6, the V gene TRBV5-8; unclear D gene. With 0 bases removed from V and 8 bases from J, the gap between germline ends came to 18 bases. Germline assignment: CDR1 SGHTS and CDR2 YDEGEE. The CDR3 contains 17 residues.

V and J are TRBV7-9 and TRBJ2-5; 10 bases match TRBD2. The CDR3 sequence is 14 residues long. The V gene end was trimmed by 8 bases and the J gene end by 2 bases; junction bases not matched to a gene: 5. Germline V lookup: CDR1 SEHNR, CDR2 FQNEAQ (reference sequence). The CDR3 coding sequence is TGTGCCAGCTTCTTAGCGGGAGGACAAGAGACCCAGTACTTC. This gives the protein CASFLAGGQETQYF.

This chain uses TRBV7-8 with TRBJ2-1, with 12 positions matching TRBD2. This CDR3 spans 17 amino acids. Germline loops: CDR1 SGHVS, CDR2 FQNEAQ. With V trimmed by 0 bases and J by 1 base, 1 base remained unmatched. The CDR3 is CASSLATSGSSYNEQFF. CDR3 bases: TGTGCCAGCAGCTTAGCGACTAGCGGGAGTTCCTACAATGAGCAGTTCTTC.

This chain links TRBV10-3 with TRBJ1-1; tentatively, D is TRBD1 (6 bases). Germline CDR1 is ENHRY and CDR2 is SYGVKD. The V and J ends lost 6 bases and 5 bases respectively, with 19 bases between them. The CDR3 has 15 residues. CDR3: CAIRPRGGGETEAFF. CDR3 DNA: TGTGCCATCAGGCCTCGGGGAGGGGGAGAGACTGAAGCTTTCTTT.

The chain combines TRBV28 with TRBJ2-1, with D possibly being TRBD2 (5 bases). Germline V CDR1 and CDR2: MDHEN, SYDVKM. Trimming removed 5 bases from V and 10 bases from J, with 15 bases in between. CDR3 length: 13 residues. Here the CDR3 reads CASSTPGVREQFF. In DNA form, the CDR3 reads TGTGCCAGCAGTACCCCCGGGGTAAGGGAGCAGTTCTTC.

This clone turned up a few times. Other DNA sequences in the same sample also yield this CDR3. This CDR3 reads CASSPTGDSNQPQHF. CDR3 DNA: TGTGCCAGCTCACCTACGGGTGATAGCAATCAGCCCCAGCATTTT. The V call is TRBV18, the J call TRBJ1-5, with unresolved D. The CDR3 has 15 amino acids. V was pared by 3 bases and J by 0 bases, with 9 bases between. CDR1 is KGHSH and CDR2 is LQKENI in the germline V gene.

The chain has TRBV5-5 and TRBJ2-7; 9 bases are a match to TRBD1. CDR1 is SGHKS, CDR2 YYEKEE, per germline (reference sequence). V gave up 4 bases and J gave up 4 bases; unmatched junction bases: 3. CDR3 length: 13 residues. Here the CDR3 DNA reads TGTGCCAGCAGCCGGGGACAGGGTTACGAGCAGTACTTC. Translating it yields CASSRGQGYEQYF.

The chain has TRBV6-2 or TRBV6-3 and TRBJ2-7, with D perhaps matching TRBD1 (6 bases). In germline, CDR1 is MNHEY, CDR2 SVGEGT. V gave up 0 bases and J gave up 3 bases, with 9 bases separating them. The CDR3 is 14 amino acids. The CDR3 DNA follows: TGTGCCAGCAGTTACTCGTTACAGGGCTACGAGCAGTACTTC. This gives the protein CASSYSLQGYEQYF.